These T cell receptor beta chains were read from a single sample in a study of blood T cell repertoires in COVID-19. Using immunoSEQ multiplex PCR, the repertoire was profiled, and TCRdb retains in-frame clones only, with some absent. The sample records about 76,000 clones, approximately 78% being singletons. The specimen sequenced was peripheral blood. The receptors were sampled from a woman in her fifties or sixties with acute or convalescent COVID-19. Both conserved end residues are part of each CDR3. A D gene is named only where the DNA matches it firmly. For some rows the clone size is stated as once, few or many, or as a class when expanded; others skip it.

-	TRBV19	-	TRBJ2-1	TGTGCCAGTAGTATTAAGTCGGGGTCCAATGAGCAGTTCTTC	CASSIKSGSNEQFF
-	TRBV9	-	TRBJ1-1	TGTGCCAGCAGTGAATACAGGGCGTCAGACACTGAAGCTTTCTTT	CASSEYRASDTEAFF
TRBD2	TRBV6-1	-	TRBJ2-7	TGTGCCAGCAGTGAAACTTTTGGGGGTAGCGGGGGGATTTACGAGCAGTACTTC	CASSETFGGSGGIYEQYF
TRBD2	TRBV11-2	once	TRBJ2-7	TGTGCCAGCAGCCCTACTAGCGGGGGGGCCTACGAGCAGTACTTC	CASSPTSGGAYEQYF
-	TRBV6-6	-	TRBJ1-3	TGTGCCAGCAGACCCCTTAGCAACCAGGGAAACACCATATATTTT	CASRPLSNQGNTIYF
-	TRBV7-6	-	TRBJ2-1	TGTGCCAGCAGCTTAGCGCCGGGTTCAAATGAGCAGTTCTTC	CASSLAPGSNEQFF
TRBD1	TRBV6-5	once	TRBJ1-5	TGTGCCAGCACCCCGACAGGGGAGGGTCAGCCCCAGCATTTT	CASTPTGEGQPQHF
-	TRBV19	-	TRBJ1-3	TGTGCCAGTAGTGAGGGGACAACCCCTGGAAACACCATATATTTT	CASSEGTTPGNTIYF
-	TRBV19	-	TRBJ1-1	TGTGCCAGTAGTGGCAGGGCCGACACTGAAGCTTTCTTT	CASSGRADTEAFF
-	TRBV27	-	TRBJ2-7	TGTGCCAGCAGTTTCTCCGGGGGGCCCTACGAGCAGTACTTC	CASSFSGGPYEQYF
TRBD1	TRBV28	-	TRBJ1-4	TGTGCCAGCAGTTCAGGGGGCCGGGATGGTGAAAAACTGTTTTTT	CASSSGGRDGEKLFF
TRBD1	TRBV5-8	once	TRBJ2-5	TGTGCCAGCAGCAACCCAGGGGGCGCTCGGCAAGAGACCCAGTACTTC	CASSNPGGARQETQYF
TRBD1	TRBV6-5	-	TRBJ2-7	TGTGCCAGCAGTCCGCGACAGGGTAGCCACTACGAGCAGTACTTC	CASSPRQGSHYEQYF
-	TRBV7-2	-	TRBJ1-1	TGTGCCAGCAGGATCGGCAGGGTGGCTGAAGCTTTCTTT	CASRIGRVAEAFF
TRBD1	TRBV6-1	-	TRBJ2-1	TGTGCCAGCAGTGAACAGGGGACAGGCCTAAATGAGCAGTTCTTC	CASSEQGTGLNEQFF
-	TRBV9	-	TRBJ1-3	TGTGCCAGCAGCTTCCTAGTTCCGGCGGACACCATATATTTT	CASSFLVPADTIYF
-	TRBV18	-	TRBJ2-1	TGTGCCAGCTCACCAGGACAAGGAAGTATCAATGAGCAGTTCTTC	CASSPGQGSINEQFF
-	TRBV4-3	-	TRBJ1-1	TGCGCCAGCAGCCAAAACCGAGGGGGTGAAGCTTTCTTT	CASSQNRGGEAFF
TRBD1	TRBV4-1	-	TRBJ2-3	TGCGCCAGCAGCCCGCCCGGACAGGAACATACGCAGTATTTT	CASSPPGQEHTQYF
TRBD2	TRBV5-8	-	TRBJ2-1	TGTGCCAGCAGCTTGGTCTCTAGCGGGGTAAATGAGCAGTTCTTC	CASSLVSSGVNEQFF
-	TRBV30	-	TRBJ2-6	TGTGCCTGGATAGACAGCTCTGGGGCCAACGTCCTGACTTTC	CAWIDSSGANVLTF
-	TRBV27	-	TRBJ2-1	TGTGCCAGCAGAACAGGGTACAATGAGCAGTTCTTC	CASRTGYNEQFF
TRBD1	TRBV5-1	-	TRBJ2-1	TGCGCCAGCAGCTTTGGACAGGGGAATGAGCAGTTCTTC	CASSFGQGNEQFF
-	TRBV19	-	TRBJ1-2	TGTGCCACCACTAACTGGGGGGGGGCTCTCTATGGCTACACCTTC	CATTNWGGALYGYTF
TRBD1	TRBV6-5	-	TRBJ2-1	TGTGCCAGCAGTTACGGACAGGGGGGGAGCGATGAGCAGTTCTTC	CASSYGQGGSDEQFF
-	TRBV7-2	-	TRBJ1-2	TGTGCCAGCAGCTCCCCAGGGTCGGGCTATGGCTACACCTTC	CASSSPGSGYGYTF
TRBD2	TRBV30	-	TRBJ2-5	TGTGCCTGGAGCTGGGGGGGGGACCAAGAGACCCAGTACTTC	CAWSWGGDQETQYF
TRBD2	TRBV4-3	-	TRBJ2-3	TGCGCCAGCAGCCAAGTAGCGGGTAGCACAGATACGCAGTATTTT	CASSQVAGSTDTQYF